What follows is one TCR beta chain and its context. This entry comes from a study of cytomegalovirus exposure and HLA in healthy donors. The primer mix had 60 Vbeta and 13 Jbeta primers. This table comes from immunoSEQ multiplex PCR, and its TCRdb copy is limited to in-frame clones, with some not included. This table has approximately 100,000 clones, approximately 70% appearing once. The germline V gene has CDR1 SQVTM and CDR2 ANQGSEA. The CDR3 spans 14 residues. V was clipped by 6 bases and J by 1 base, with 16 bases between them. This TCR was sampled from a middle-aged man in good health and CMV-seropositive. The rearrangement joins TRBV29-1 to TRBJ2-7, with TRBD2 as a possible D gene (5 bases). The sample comprised PBMCs. CDR3 coding DNA: TGCAGCGTCGCCCCGGGCCCGGGGTCCTACGAGCAGTACTTC. Residues: CSVAPGPGSYEQYF.